This T cell receptor beta chain was recorded in a study of blood T cell repertoires in COVID-19. Study at large: Specimens from acute and convalescent COVID-19 originated in the United States, Italy and Spain.

Germline V lookup: CDR1 MNHNS, CDR2 SASEGT. This CDR3 contains 16 residues. V was shortened by 2 bases and J by 0 bases, with 10 bases between the two germline ends. Residents of 24 US areas, aged roughly 18 to 95 years, made up the participants. This table comes from immunoSEQ multiplex PCR, and its TCRdb copy is limited to in-frame clones, with some not included. This sample yields around 150,000 clones, of which around 87% are seen a single time; 6.5% to 8% belongs to the top ten. V is TRBV6-1 and J is TRBJ2-2; D call uncertain. Sequencing was carried out using PBMCs or T cells enriched from blood (not recorded which). The TCR was taken from a woman aged 45-60 years who had recovered from COVID-19. The CDR3 region has the DNA TGTGCCAGCAGTGAATGGATAAGCGCGAACACCGGGGAGCTGTTTTTT. This gives the protein CASSEWISANTGELFF.